The entry that follows covers one T cell receptor (beta chain) sequence. Its antigen is not known. This table comes from immunoSEQ multiplex PCR, and its TCRdb copy is limited to in-frame clones, with some not included. Among some 21,000 clones, around four fifths were seen once, and the ten largest hold 15% to 20%. This sample is drawn from a study of PD-1 blockade in classical Hodgkin lymphoma. Across the whole study: The study gave patients nivolumab 3 mg/kg intravenously every 2 weeks. Findings and limits, study-wide: The authors excluded patients who started nivolumab under 1 year after ASCT. Newly diagnosed patients were reported to start with lower TCR diversity than healthy donors. Diversity similar to that of newly diagnosed patients was seen at baseline in complete responders.

Each and every patient relapsed after autologous stem cell transplantation, and patients got differing brentuximab vedotin exposure. The V and J ends lost 2 bases and 6 bases, in that order; junction bases with no gene match: 6. Germline CDR1 and CDR2: MNHEY and SMNVEV (reference sequence). The CDR3 extends over 15 amino acids. The rearrangement joins TRBV27 to TRBJ1-5, with 8 nucleotides matching TRBD1. The sequenced sample was peripheral blood mononuclear cells (PBMCs), obtained before the second cycle of nivolumab. The receptor comes from a human donor with classical Hodgkin lymphoma. The CDR3 region has the DNA TGTGCCAGCAGTTTACGGGCAGGGGGCGGTCAGCCCCAGCATTTT. Its protein product is CASSLRAGGGQPQHF.